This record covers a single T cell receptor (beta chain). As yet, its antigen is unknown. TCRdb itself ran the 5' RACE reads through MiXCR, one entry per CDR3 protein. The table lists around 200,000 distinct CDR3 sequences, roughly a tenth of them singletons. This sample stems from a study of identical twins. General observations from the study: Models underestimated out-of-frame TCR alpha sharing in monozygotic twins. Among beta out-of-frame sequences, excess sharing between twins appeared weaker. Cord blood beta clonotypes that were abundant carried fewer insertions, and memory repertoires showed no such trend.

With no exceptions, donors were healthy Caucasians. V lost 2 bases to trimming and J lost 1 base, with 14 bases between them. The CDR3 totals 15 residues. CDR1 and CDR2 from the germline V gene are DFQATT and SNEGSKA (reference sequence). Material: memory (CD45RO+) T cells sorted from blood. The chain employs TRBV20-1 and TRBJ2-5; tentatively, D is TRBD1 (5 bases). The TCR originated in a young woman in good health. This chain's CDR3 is CSARLGGAVQETQYF. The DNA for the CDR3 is TGCAGTGCTAGACTCGGTGGGGCGGTCCAAGAGACCCAGTACTTC.